The text below deals with one T cell receptor beta chain. What this receptor recognizes is not known. Within one base of it there is no much larger clone, and no base qualities were kept. Ficoll-Paque density gradient centrifugation was used to isolate PBMCs. These reads were obtained on an Illumina NovaSeq 6000. Using 5'RACE with constant-segment primers, TCRalpha and TCRbeta cDNA libraries were constructed, with sample barcodes and unique molecular identifiers added in the process. Trizol reagent was used to extract RNA from every sample. The libraries were amplified in two PCR steps, and the second step added a second sample barcode and Illumina TruSeq adapters. The libraries were sequenced on an Illumina NovaSeq using 2 x 150 bp paired-end reads. The original pipeline was this. With migec v1.2.7, reads were demultiplexed and then collapsed into UMI-guided consensus sequences. Using mixcr v2.1.11, UMI consensuses were aligned to TRA and TRB V and J templates and then assembled into clonotypes. Clonotypes were classified as expanded or contracted when called significant by both edgeR and NoisET, with noise models trained on biological replicates. For edgeR calls, the thresholds were a false discovery rate-adjusted p below 0.01 and a log2 fold-change of 1. PCA with hierarchical clustering of max-normalized trajectories of the 1000 most abundant clonotypes was used as exploratory dynamics analysis. Each responding clone was given a CD4 or CD8 phenotype based on the CD4+ and CD8+ repertoires, which had been sequenced separately. Through fastp at Q25 and MiXCR, TCRdb rebuilt clones from the public reads, retaining in-frame beta chains. Rows merge per CDR3 protein into single entries with the most common DNA and genes. TCRdb's processing, not the study's, gives the V and J calls here. This sample holds about 410,000 distinct CDR3 sequences; approximately 19% were observed only once. In total, the top ten clones hold about 22% of the sample.

CDR1 and CDR2, looked up from the germline V gene, are MNHEY and SVGEGT. Counted from cysteine to phenylalanine, this CDR3 has 14 amino acids. The CDR3 DNA has 42 bases and is translated from base 1. The junction carries 16 bases between V and J, which are trimmed by 4 bases and 6 bases respectively. The sample is drawn from a study of T-cell memory formation after mild COVID-19 (dated by TCRdb to about 2021). General notes on the study: TCR sequence clusters from the two donors were largely donor specific. T-cell clones expanding and contracting after mild COVID-19 in a couple of donors were tracked by longitudinal TCRalpha and TCRbeta repertoire sequencing. Two young, previously healthy adult volunteers, one female and one male, were included in the cohort. On the study overall, not on this receptor specifically: SARS-CoV-2 specificity of the second-wave clones peaking on day 37 was not confirmed. Balanced CD4/CD8 phenotypes were observed for clones contracting from day 15 to 85, whereas a bias towards CD4+ was observed for a second wave of clones expanding from day 15 to 37. Some responding clones were found in pre-infection memory, which suggests that pre-existing cross-reactive memory T cells took part in the SARS-CoV-2 response. Only two mild cases were covered in the study, and larger cohorts including severe cases with pre-infection samples were considered necessary. Contracting CD4+ clones turned up mainly in the CM and EM memory subsets, whereas EMRA was where CD8+ clones were enriched.

Here the chain combines TRBV6-2 or TRBV6-3 and TRBJ2-7; matching of 5 bases hints at TRBD2 as the D gene. The sequencing input was PBMCs or a T cell subset sorted from them (not recorded which). This sequence was found in a man younger than 35 who had mild COVID-19 (a few samples of this study predate the infection). The sample titles of this study are shuffled in the database, so cell type and time point are left out; the donor was told from shared clones. CDR3 sequence: CASSLPGGGFEQYF. The sequenced DNA is TGTGCCAGCAGTTTACCCGGAGGAGGTTTCGAGCAGTACTTC.